The 25 T cell receptor beta chains given below trace back to one sample, sequenced in a study of cytomegalovirus exposure and HLA in healthy donors. Using immunoSEQ multiplex PCR, the repertoire was profiled, and TCRdb retains in-frame clones only, with some absent. The table shows more than 150,000 clones, with 80% to 85% occurring only once. The sequencing sample was made of PBMCs. These TCRs come from a woman between 18 and 29 years old in good health and CMV-seropositive.

This clone is a singleton in its sample. The CDR3 loop reads CAISETSQGSEQFF. In DNA form, the CDR3 reads TGTGCCATCAGTGAGACTTCTCAGGGGAGTGAGCAGTTCTTC. This chain joins TRBV10-3 and TRBJ2-1, with D possibly TRBD1 on 6 matching bases. V lost 2 bases to trimming and J lost 9 bases, with 14 bases between them. The length of the CDR3 is 14 residues. Germline V CDR1 and CDR2: ENHRY, SYGVKD.

The chain joins TRBV5-1 to TRBJ1-4; a possible D gene is TRBD1 (6 bases). Trimming pared 4 bases from V and 5 bases from J, leaving 21 bases between. Per the germline V gene, CDR1 is SGHRS and CDR2 is YFSETQ. The CDR3 consists of 17 residues. The chain's CDR3 is CASSPGQSARLNEKLFF. The CDR3 coding sequence is TGCGCCAGCAGCCCTGGACAGTCGGCTCGTCTAAATGAAAAACTGTTTTTT. The variable domain in full, with the rest retrieved from reference TRBV5-1 and TRBJ1-4, is KAGVTQTPRYLIKTRGQQVTLSCSPISGHRSVSWYQQTPGQGLQFLFEYFSETQRNKGNFPGRFSGRQFSNSRSEMNVSTLELGDSALYLCASSPGQSARLNEKLFFGSGTQLSVL.

This chain uses TRBV5-1 with TRBJ2-5, with 9 bases matching TRBD1. The CDR3 loop spans 15 amino acids. Germline loops: CDR1 SGHRS, CDR2 YFSETQ. V was pared by 9 bases and J by 3 bases, with 12 bases of the junction left unmatched. The CDR3 sequence is CAIPRSDRGEETQYF. CDR3 nucleotide sequence: TGCGCCATTCCTCGTTCAGACAGGGGGGAAGAGACCCAGTACTTC.

The chain combines TRBV7-8 with TRBJ2-2, with TRBD2 identical over 15 bases. This CDR3 region has 18 residues. J lost 3 bases, V lost 5 bases, and 7 bases had no gene match. Germline V gene lookup returns CDR1 SGHVS and CDR2 FQNEAQ. The CDR3 protein is CASSLRTSGGVDTGELFF. In DNA form, the CDR3 reads TGTGCCAGCAGCCTTCGGACTAGCGGGGGGGTTGACACCGGGGAGCTGTTTTTT. Full variable domain (outside the CDR3, taken from reference TRBV7-8 and TRBJ2-2): GAGVSQSPRYKVAKRGQDVALRCDPISGHVSLFWYQQALGQGPEFLTYFQNEAQLDKSGLPSDRFFAERPEGSVSTLKIQRTQQEDSAVYLCASSLRTSGGVDTGELFFGEGSRLTVL.

The V gene is TRBV9, the J gene TRBJ2-7, with D hard to call. The germline gives CDR1 SGDLS, CDR2 YYNGEE. V was shortened by 0 bases and J by 2 bases, with 9 bases between the two germline ends. The CDR3 length is 14 residues. CDR3 in amino acids: CASSVAGSTYEQYF. CDR3 sequence (DNA): TGTGCCAGCAGCGTAGCAGGCAGCACCTACGAGCAGTACTTC.

The J gene is TRBJ1-2, the V gene TRBV6-5, with D uncertain. V was trimmed by 4 bases and J by 4 bases, leaving 10 bases between them. The CDR3 is 13 amino acids. The germline V gene encodes CDR1 MNHEY and CDR2 SVGAGI. The DNA for the CDR3 is TGTGCCAGCAGTTTAATTAGTGGCTATGGCTACACCTTC. It translates to CASSLISGYGYTF.

This chain uses TRBV5-1 with TRBJ1-2; D is ambiguous. The V gene's germline CDR1 is SGHRS and CDR2 YFSETQ. The CDR3 runs 13 residues. Trimming took off 0 bases at V and 8 bases at J, with 11 bases between the two ends. This chain's CDR3 is CASSLGQAGGYTF. The DNA for the CDR3 is TGCGCCAGCAGCTTGGGGCAGGCGGGGGGCTACACCTTC.

V usage is TRBV4-2 and J usage is TRBJ2-5; D perhaps matches TRBD2 (6 bases). The V end was cut by 3 bases, the J end by 5 bases, with 10 bases between. The V gene's germline CDR1 is LGHNA and CDR2 YNFKEQ. The CDR3 length is 13 residues. The CDR3 is CASSQAGRETQYF. The CDR3 nucleotides are TGTGCCAGCAGCCAGGCGGGGAGGGAGACCCAGTACTTC.

This sequence joins TRBV14 and TRBJ2-1, with 7 bases that match TRBD2. Germline V gene sequence: CDR1 SGHDN, CDR2 FVKESK. The CDR3 covers 15 residues. Losses at the gene ends were 2 bases for V and 15 bases for J; bases not matched to a gene: 16. CDR3 DNA: TGTGCCAGCAGCCAAATAGCTCTGGAGGGGAGGGATCCGTTCTTC. Translating it yields CASSQIALEGRDPFF. Filled out from reference TRBV14 and TRBJ2-1, the complete variable domain reads EAGVTQFPSHSVIEKGQTVTLRCDPISGHDNLYWYRRVMGKEIKFLLHFVKESKQDESGMPNNRFLAERTGGTYSTLKVQPAELEDSGVYFCASSQIALEGRDPFFGPGTRLTVL.

This clone was seen only once. J is TRBJ2-7 and V is TRBV2; tentative D call: TRBD1 (5 bases). In germline, CDR1 is SNHLY, CDR2 FYNNEI. The CDR3 loop spans 12 amino acids. Trimming removed 8 bases at V and 3 bases at J, with 11 bases between. CDR3 coding DNA: TGTGCCAGCGTAGGACAAGACTACGAGCAGTACTTC. Residues: CASVGQDYEQYF.

As DNA, the CDR3 is TGTGCCAGCAGCAAGAGCGGGGGGCTTAACGAGCAGTACTTC. It is translated as CASSKSGGLNEQYF. This chain uses TRBV14 with TRBJ2-7; TRBD2 matches at 9 bases. The V gene's germline CDR1 is SGHDN and CDR2 FVKESK. The CDR3 has 14 amino acids. Losses at the gene ends were 5 bases for V and 5 bases for J; bases not matched to a gene: 7.

Notes on this clone: Within the sample, other DNA sequences also encode this same CDR3. The chain uses TRBV18 and TRBJ1-2, with TRBD1 matching 11 bases. CDR1 and CDR2 from the germline V gene are KGHSH and LQKENI. V was pared by 2 bases and J by 1 base, with 0 bases of the junction left unmatched. This CDR3 region has 15 residues. CDR3: CASSPGTGGNYGYTF. CDR3 nucleotide sequence: TGTGCCAGCTCACCAGGGACAGGGGGTAACTATGGCTACACCTTC.

This clone was seen a single time. This sequence joins TRBV10-3 and TRBJ1-1; TRBD1 is a possible D gene (6 bases). With 4 bases removed from V and 5 bases from J, the gap between germline ends came to 11 bases. Germline V gene data show CDR1 as ENHRY and CDR2 as SYGVKD. The CDR3 has 13 amino acids. The CDR3 DNA reads as TGTGCCATCAGTGCCGCCCAGGGGACTGAAGCTTTCTTT. Its translation is CAISAAQGTEAFF.

The V gene is TRBV6-5, the J gene TRBJ1-5; 9 bases map to TRBD1. Germline CDR1 and CDR2: MNHEY and SVGAGI. V was pared by 4 bases and J by 5 bases, with 6 bases of the junction left unmatched. The CDR3 consists of 15 residues. CDR3 DNA sequence: TGTGCCAGCAGTTCCCGGACAGGGGCTCATCAGCCCCAGCATTTT. It translates to CASSSRTGAHQPQHF.

This rearrangement joins TRBV5-1 to TRBJ2-7, with a weak D call TRBD2 (5 bases). The CDR3 consists of 15 residues. Germline CDR1 reads SGHRS; CDR2 reads YFSETQ. Deletions cut 4 bases from V and 3 bases from J, with 17 bases between. CDR3 nucleotides: TGCGCCAGCAGCGAGGTACCGGGATACTACTACGAGCAGTACTTC. It is translated as CASSEVPGYYYEQYF.

The genes are TRBV11-2 and TRBJ2-2; maybe TRBD2 (6 bases). The V gene lost 5 bases and the J gene lost 7 bases, with 11 bases spanning the gap. There are 13 residues in the CDR3. CDR1 SGHAT and CDR2 FQNNGV come from the germline V gene. The CDR3 DNA sequence: TGTGCCAGCAGCGGGGACTCTGTCGGGGAGCTGTTTTTT. Protein: CASSGDSVGELFF. The entire variable domain, with the rest obtained from reference TRBV11-2 and TRBJ2-2, is as follows: EAGVAQSPRYKIIEKRQSVAFWCNPISGHATLYWYQQILGQGPKLLIQFQNNGVVDDSQLPKDRFSAERLKGVDSTLKIQPAKLEDSAVYLCASSGDSVGELFFGEGSRLTVL.

The CDR3 DNA is TGTGCCAGCAGCGCAGCGGTCTCAGGCCATCAGCCCCAGCATTTT. Amino acid sequence: CASSAAVSGHQPQHF. The rearrangement joins TRBV7-8 to TRBJ1-5; D gene ambiguous. CDR3 length: 15 residues. Germline V lookup: CDR1 SGHVS, CDR2 FQNEAQ. Trimming took off 5 bases at V and 5 bases at J, with 16 bases between the two ends.

The chain joins TRBV7-3 to TRBJ2-7; TRBD1 aligns across 8 bases. CDR3 length: 17 residues. CDR1 SGHTA and CDR2 FQGTGA come from the germline V gene. The V segment lost 8 bases and the J segment 4 bases; nucleotides outside the gene matches: 19. In DNA, the CDR3 is TGTGCCAGCTCACTCGGAGGGTTTCGGACAGGGACATACGAGCAGTACTTC. This sequence encodes CASSLGGFRTGTYEQYF.

This clone was seen at least ten times. The V gene is TRBV5-5, the J gene TRBJ1-2; D gene ambiguous. The CDR3 is 13 amino acids. Germline V gene lookup returns CDR1 SGHKS and CDR2 YYEKEE (reference sequence). Trimming took off 6 bases at V and 8 bases at J, with 17 bases between the two ends. Written as DNA, the CDR3 is TGTGCCAGCATGGTCCGCGGCGCGGGCGGCTACACCTTC. Its translation: CASMVRGAGGYTF.

The V and J genes are TRBV11-3 and TRBJ2-3; possible D gene TRBD1, 5 bases. CDR1 SGHNT and CDR2 YENEEA come from the germline V gene. Trimming shortened V by 1 base and J by 5 bases, and 10 bases separated the two germline ends. The CDR3 has 14 amino acids. This CDR3 reads CASSLGQGRDTQYF. The CDR3 DNA follows: TGTGCCAGCAGCTTAGGGCAGGGAAGAGATACGCAGTATTTT.

The chain couples TRBV29-1 to TRBJ1-2; D not resolved. CDR3 length equals 13 residues. From germline, CDR1 is SQVTM and CDR2 ANQGSEA. The V gene lost 3 bases and the J gene lost 2 bases, with 10 bases spanning the gap. The CDR3: CSVDTDGNYGYTF. The CDR3 DNA reads TGCAGCGTTGACACAGATGGAAACTATGGCTACACCTTC.

V is TRBV4-3 and J is TRBJ1-1; D unclear. The CDR3 length is 15 residues. Trimming took 3 bases from V and 4 from J, leaving 15 bases between them. Germline loops: CDR1 LGHNA, CDR2 YSLEER. Here the CDR3 reads CASSQTNRGGTEAFF. DNA for the CDR3: TGCGCCAGCAGCCAGACGAACCGGGGAGGCACTGAAGCTTTCTTT.

The gene calls are TRBV10-3 and TRBJ2-3; 13 nucleotides align to TRBD2. CDR1 ENHRY and CDR2 SYGVKD come from the germline V gene. The trim removed 6 bases at V and 3 bases at J, leaving 6 bases unmatched. The CDR3 totals 16 residues. The CDR3 here is CAIRGTSGVHTDTQYF. The CDR3 DNA reads as TGTGCCATCAGGGGGACTAGCGGGGTACATACAGATACGCAGTATTTT.

Concerning this clone itself: A junction end diverges from the germline sequence, so it may reflect a read error. The J gene is TRBJ1-1, the V gene TRBV6-5, with D perhaps matching TRBD1 (6 bases). CDR3 length: 12 amino acids. From germline, CDR1 is MNHEY and CDR2 SVGAGI. CDR3 in DNA: TGTGCCAGCAGTTACCAGGGGAGGGGGACTCTCTTT. The encoded protein is CASSYQGRGTLF.

The V call is TRBV4-2, the J call TRBJ2-5; TRBD2 matches at 9 bases. Germline CDR1 reads LGHNA; CDR2 reads YNFKEQ. This CDR3 contains 15 residues. With V trimmed by 5 bases and J by 1 base, 5 bases remained unmatched. For the CDR3, the DNA is TGTGCCAGCAGCTCGCCGACTAGCGGCCAAGAGACCCAGTACTTC. Its translation: CASSSPTSGQETQYF.